The 17 T cell receptor beta chains below come from one sample, sequenced in a study of human T cells and chemical hapten exposure. Using its own MiXCR run on the RACE reads, TCRdb lists one record per CDR3 protein. The data hold about 40,000 distinct CDR3 sequences, with 10% observed a single time. Regarding time point: pre-sensitization, week 0. Sample treatment: therapeutic diphenylcyclopropenone sensitization with weekly scalp DPC. Source: whole blood, taken in connection with sensitization to the hapten diphenylcyclopropenone (DPC). The source of these receptors is a man aged 30 to 45 with alopecia areata. Some clones in this sample may be carry-over from other donors' samples.

This clonotype was observed at least ten times. This rearrangement joins TRBV7-6 to TRBJ2-2; 12 nucleotides match TRBD1. Trimming removed 5 bases from V and 4 bases from J; junction bases left unmatched: 2. CDR1 SGHVS and CDR2 FNYEAQ come from the germline V gene. The CDR3 loop spans 15 amino acids. CDR3 loop: CASSRGQGATGELFF. The CDR3, as DNA: TGTGCCAGCAGCCGGGGACAGGGGGCCACCGGGGAGCTGTTTTTT.

The V gene is TRBV7-2, the J gene TRBJ2-7, with 10 nucleotides matching TRBD2. Per germline, CDR1 SGHTA and CDR2 FQGNSA. The CDR3 is 15 amino acids. V was pared by 4 bases and J by 7 bases, with 10 bases of the junction left unmatched. The CDR3 sequence is CASSSSGGPTEEQYF. In DNA, the CDR3 is TGTGCCAGCAGCTCTAGCGGGGGCCCCACCGAAGAGCAGTACTTC.

The sample holds many counts of this clonotype. The genes are TRBV11-2 and TRBJ2-1; D remains unclear. Trimming stripped 1 base from V and 8 bases from J, with 9 bases between. This CDR3 region has 13 residues. Germline V gene sequence: CDR1 SGHAT, CDR2 FQNNGV. The CDR3 region has the DNA TGTGCCAGCAGCTTAGGCCTCCCCGATGAGCAGTTCTTC. Residues: CASSLGLPDEQFF.

CDR3 residues: CASSLERATYGYTF. The CDR3 DNA reads as TGTGCCAGCAGCTTGGAAAGGGCAACTTATGGCTACACCTTC. V is TRBV5-4 and J is TRBJ1-2; no clear D gene. CDR1 and CDR2 from the germline V gene are SGHNT and YYREEE (reference sequence). V was clipped by 0 bases and J by 5 bases, with 11 bases between them. CDR3 length equals 14 residues.

This clonotype appeared many times. This sequence joins TRBV11-2 and TRBJ2-3, with unresolved D. The V end was cut by 2 bases, the J end by 2 bases, with 11 bases between. Germline assignment: CDR1 SGHAT and CDR2 FQNNGV. This CDR3 has 15 amino acids. The CDR3 sequence: CASSLQRRYTDTQYF. CDR3 DNA sequence: TGTGCCAGCAGCTTACAGCGCCGATACACAGATACGCAGTATTTT.

This clonotype has more than one count but fewer than ten. The chain recombines TRBV28 with TRBJ2-1; D tentatively fits TRBD1 or TRBD2 (5 bases each). Trimming shortened V by 6 bases and J by 7 bases, and 16 bases separated the two germline ends. This CDR3 contains 14 residues. Germline assignment: CDR1 MDHEN and CDR2 SYDVKM. As DNA, the CDR3 is TGTGCCAGCAGCCACCGGCCGGGGCTAAATGAGCAGTTCTTC. Its protein is CASSHRPGLNEQFF. Together with reference TRBV28 and TRBJ2-1, the CDR3 gives the full variable domain: DVKVTQSSRYLVKRTGEKVFLECVQDMDHENMFWYRQDPGLGLRLIYFSYDVKMKEKGDIPEGYSVSREKKERFSLILESASTNQTSMYLCASSHRPGLNEQFFGPGTRLTVL.

Only a few counts were recorded for this clonotype. The rearrangement joins TRBV29-1 to TRBJ2-1; D uncertain. Trimming took off 4 bases at V and 0 bases at J, with 16 bases between the two ends. The CDR3 length is 16 residues. From germline, CDR1 is SQVTM and CDR2 ANQGSEA. The DNA of the CDR3 is TGCAGCGTTGGCGGCCTATCAAAGAGCTCCTACAATGAGCAGTTCTTC. It specifies CSVGGLSKSSYNEQFF.

This clonotype was observed at least ten times. The chain employs TRBV9 and TRBJ2-1, with TRBD2 matching over 10 bases. This CDR3 has 16 amino acids. Germline V CDR1 and CDR2: SGDLS, YYNGEE. The junction had 4 bases not matched to a gene; V was cut back by 0 bases and J by 4 bases. This CDR3 is CASSVGASGSYNEQFF. The CDR3 region has the DNA TGTGCCAGCAGCGTAGGGGCTAGCGGGAGTTACAATGAGCAGTTCTTC.

This clonotype was detected ten times or more. V usage is TRBV11-2 and J usage is TRBJ1-2, with 9 bases matching TRBD1. The length of the CDR3 is 12 residues. V lost 6 bases to trimming and J lost 7 bases; unmatched junction nucleotides: 3. Looked up from germline, CDR1 is SGHAT and CDR2 is FQNNGV. CDR3 bases: TGTGCCAGCAGACAGGGGGCGAGTGGCTACACCTTC. It translates to CASRQGASGYTF.

This clonotype has more than one count but fewer than ten. The rearrangement joins TRBV9 to TRBJ2-3; D is unresolved. CDR1 is SGDLS and CDR2 is YYNGEE in the germline V gene. This CDR3 contains 12 residues. V lost 5 bases, J lost 6 bases, and 10 bases lay in between. The CDR3 DNA sequence: TGTGCCAGCAGTGCCTCTTTCGATACGCAGTATTTT. This translates into CASSASFDTQYF.

This clonotype was counted at least ten times. This chain joins TRBV30 and TRBJ1-5; D is ambiguous. The CDR3 has 13 amino acids. Germline V lookup: CDR1 GTSNPN, CDR2 SVGIG (reference sequence). DNA for the CDR3: TGTGCTTCTGATGTGGGTATCGATCAGCCCCAGCATTTT. It is translated as CASDVGIDQPQHF.

The chain is built from TRBV2 and TRBJ1-2; TRBD1 matches at 7 bases. J was trimmed by 3 bases and V by 5 bases; bases with no gene match: 3. Germline assignment: CDR1 SNHLY and CDR2 FYNNEI. This CDR3 is built from 13 residues. CDR3 sequence (DNA): TGTGCCAGCAGTATAACAGGGGACTATGGCTACACCTTC. Amino acids: CASSITGDYGYTF.

The V gene is TRBV6-1, the J gene TRBJ2-3; tentatively, D is TRBD1 (5 bases). This CDR3 comprises 14 residues. Trimming stripped 3 bases from V and 1 base from J, with 8 bases between. Germline V gene sequence: CDR1 MNHNS, CDR2 SASEGT. CDR3 coding DNA: TGTGCCAGCAGTGAGCGCAGGGGCACAGATACGCAGTATTTT. This encodes CASSERRGTDTQYF.

This clonotype was detected many times. J is TRBJ2-3 and V is TRBV18; 9 bases match TRBD2. CDR3 length: 16 residues. The ends lost 0 bases at V and 1 base at J; junction bases unmatched: 2. CDR1 KGHSH and CDR2 LQKENI come from the germline V gene. In DNA, the CDR3 is TGTGCCAGCTCACCACCTAGCGGGGGCGGCACAGATACGCAGTATTTT. Translation: CASSPPSGGGTDTQYF.

This clonotype was recorded many times. V usage is TRBV7-6 and J usage is TRBJ2-7, with 7 bases lining up with TRBD1. Trimming removed 6 bases from V and 6 bases from J; junction bases left unmatched: 8. Germline V gene lookup returns CDR1 SGHVS and CDR2 FNYEAQ. This CDR3 is 13 amino acids long. The CDR3 sequence is CASRKTRGREQYV. CDR3 DNA: TGTGCCAGCAGAAAAACGAGGGGGCGCGAGCAGTACGTC.

This clonotype was observed many times. V usage is TRBV12-3 or TRBV12-4 and J usage is TRBJ1-1; a weak D match, TRBD1 (5 bases). The V and J ends lost 6 bases and 0 bases respectively, with 14 bases between them. The CDR3 contains 15 residues. CDR3: CASSLGVRMNTEAFF. The CDR3 coding sequence is TGTGCCAGCAGCTTGGGGGTGAGGATGAACACTGAAGCTTTCTTT.

This clonotype was counted a few times. This rearrangement joins TRBV29-1 to TRBJ2-2; D possibly matches TRBD1 or TRBD2 (5 bases each). The germline V gene has CDR1 SQVTM and CDR2 ANQGSEA. The CDR3 loop spans 12 amino acids. Trimming removed 7 bases at V and 3 bases at J, with 9 bases between. The CDR3 bases are TGCAGCGGGCAGGGAGACACCGGGGAGCTGTTTTTT. Translated: CSGQGDTGELFF.